This T cell receptor (beta chain) was identified during a study of blood T cell repertoires in COVID-19. Study at large: Sites across the United States, Italy and Spain contributed samples from acute and convalescent COVID-19. The cDNA or gDNA used as material had been derived from T cells, B-cell-depleted T cells, or PBMCs.

This CDR3 is 12 amino acids long. Germline CDR1 is SQVTM and CDR2 is ANQGSEA. In the authors' methods: How many nucleated cells were present was estimated from reference gene primer amplification. This table comes from immunoSEQ multiplex PCR, and its TCRdb copy is limited to in-frame clones, with some not included. V, J and clone size were drawn from that table, and D and trimming were deduced from the DNA. The top ten clones hold roughly 0.78% of a sample with about 200,000 clones, roughly nine tenths of them seen once. J is TRBJ1-1 and V is TRBV29-1; D is undetermined. Sequencing input: peripheral blood. The sequence derives from an older woman with acute or convalescent COVID-19. CDR3 sequence: CSATDPNTEAFF. The CDR3 DNA sequence: TGCAGTGCAACAGATCCGAACACTGAAGCTTTCTTT.